Below, 10 T cell receptor beta chains from the same sample are listed, as sequenced in a study of vaccination and CD4 T cells after COVID-19. The sample's treatment: approximately nine-day PBMC culture with coronavirus spike peptide pools or control peptides (ViraFEST assay). Their antigens are not known. Sequencing of the DNA from cultured CD4+ T cells was carried out with the Oncomine TCR Beta short-read assay. TCRdb passed the PCR reads through MiXCR, listing each CDR3 protein once. The data show 13,000 to 15,000 distinct CDR3 sequences, about 25% seen once. The specimen was CD4+ T cells from blood, cultured in vitro. The receptor source for this set is a human donor who had recovered from COVID-19.

This sequence joins TRBV29-1 and TRBJ1-5; tentatively, D is TRBD1 (6 bases). This CDR3 region has 15 residues. V shed 4 bases and J shed 5 bases, with 18 bases lying between them. Germline V gene lookup returns CDR1 SQVTM and CDR2 ANQGSEA. The chain's CDR3 is CSVGQDTGRDQPQHF. In DNA form, the CDR3 reads TGCAGCGTTGGACAGGATACAGGGAGGGATCAGCCCCAGCATTTT.

J is TRBJ1-1 and V is TRBV25-1, with a tentative D call TRBD1 (5 bases). The CDR3 is made up of 15 amino acids. Germline CDR1 is MGHDK and CDR2 is SYGVNS. Trimming removed 2 bases from V and 9 bases from J, with 19 bases in between. CDR3 region: CASSEKKTPGLQAFF. In DNA form, the CDR3 reads TGTGCCAGCAGTGAAAAGAAAACTCCGGGACTGCAAGCTTTCTTT.

The chain employs TRBV30 and TRBJ1-2; the D is unclear. The CDR3 covers 13 residues. From germline, CDR1 is GTSNPN and CDR2 SVGIG (reference sequence). With 4 bases removed from V and 0 bases from J, the gap between germline ends came to 9 bases. The CDR3 sequence: CAWTGPSNYGYTF. As DNA, the CDR3 is TGTGCCTGGACAGGACCCTCTAACTATGGCTACACCTTC.

Within the sample, this clonotype is medium-sized. This chain connects TRBV7-8 to TRBJ1-2; 10 positions match TRBD1. The V gene's germline CDR1 is SGHVS and CDR2 FQNEAQ. The junction had 16 bases not matched to a gene; V was cut back by 1 base and J by 8 bases. The CDR3 has 18 amino acids. The DNA of the CDR3 is TGTGCCAGCAGCTTAGGTGTCGCGACAGGGGGCTTCTCGGAGGGCTACACCTTC. Amino acids: CASSLGVATGGFSEGYTF.

The chain is built from TRBV30 and TRBJ2-4, with D tentatively TRBD1 or TRBD2 (5 bases each). This CDR3 spans 13 amino acids. Germline CDR1 GTSNPN, CDR2 SVGIG (reference sequence). V was cut by 4 bases and J by 9 bases, with 16 bases left in between. CDR3 sequence reads: CAWTGSQGSIQYF. DNA of the CDR3: TGTGCCTGGACGGGATCCCAGGGATCCATTCAGTACTTC.

The V and J genes are TRBV5-1 and TRBJ2-3; D call uncertain. This CDR3 region has 14 residues. Trimming removed 1 base from V and 1 base from J, with 7 bases in between. Germline V gene sequence: CDR1 SGHRS, CDR2 YFSETQ. CDR3 sequence: CASSLSPRTDTQYF. CDR3 coding DNA: TGCGCCAGCAGCTTGTCCCCCCGCACAGATACGCAGTATTTT.

This clonotype showed up just a few times. The CDR3 coding sequence is TGTGCCAGCAGTCGGGACCCGGGACGACGAAACACAGATACGCAGTATTTT. Amino acid sequence: CASSRDPGRRNTDTQYF. V usage is TRBV27 and J usage is TRBJ2-3; D may correspond to TRBD1 or TRBD2 (5 bases each). V lost 5 bases and J lost 2, with 20 bases in between. This CDR3 is 17 amino acids long. The germline V gene encodes CDR1 MNHEY and CDR2 SMNVEV (reference sequence).

The V call is TRBV6-2 or TRBV6-3, the J call TRBJ2-3, with 9 bases that match TRBD2. The V gene's germline CDR1 is MNHEY and CDR2 SVGEGT. With V trimmed by 5 bases and J by 5 bases, 5 bases remained unmatched. This CDR3 has 14 residues. In DNA form, the CDR3 reads TGTGCCAGCAGTAAAGCGGGGGGCCAAGATACGCAGTATTTT. This gives the protein CASSKAGGQDTQYF.

The chain employs TRBV6-2 or TRBV6-3 and TRBJ2-7, with a weak D call TRBD2 (6 bases). This CDR3 is 15 amino acids long. The germline V gene has CDR1 MNHEY and CDR2 SVGEGT. V was clipped by 5 bases and J by 2 bases, with 16 bases between them. CDR3 sequence reads: CASSTPSGEAYEQYF. The CDR3 nucleotides read TGTGCCAGCAGTACCCCGAGTGGGGAGGCCTACGAGCAGTACTTC.

This sequence joins TRBV5-4 and TRBJ1-2; the D is unclear. Trimming stripped 0 bases from V and 8 bases from J, with 8 bases between. The germline V gene encodes CDR1 SGHNT and CDR2 YYREEE (reference sequence). The CDR3 contains 12 residues. CDR3 protein: CASSLARKGYTF. CDR3 nucleotide sequence: TGTGCCAGCAGCTTGGCGCGTAAGGGCTACACCTTC.